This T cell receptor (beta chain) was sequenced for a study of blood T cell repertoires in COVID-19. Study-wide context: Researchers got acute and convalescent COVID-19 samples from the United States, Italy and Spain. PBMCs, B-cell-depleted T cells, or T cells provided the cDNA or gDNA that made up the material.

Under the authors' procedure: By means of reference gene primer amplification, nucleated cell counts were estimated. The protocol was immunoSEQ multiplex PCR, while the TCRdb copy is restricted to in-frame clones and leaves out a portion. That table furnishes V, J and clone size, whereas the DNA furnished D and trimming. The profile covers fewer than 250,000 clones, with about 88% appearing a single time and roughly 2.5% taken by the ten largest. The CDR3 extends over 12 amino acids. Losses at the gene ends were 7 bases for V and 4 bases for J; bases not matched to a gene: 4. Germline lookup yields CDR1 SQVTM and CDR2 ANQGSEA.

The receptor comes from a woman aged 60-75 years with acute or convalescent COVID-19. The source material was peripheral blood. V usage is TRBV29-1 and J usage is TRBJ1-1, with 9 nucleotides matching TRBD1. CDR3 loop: CSDGTGSTEAFF. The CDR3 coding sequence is TGCAGCGATGGGACAGGGTCCACTGAAGCTTTCTTT.